These T cell receptor beta chains were read from a single sample in a study of T cell responses to AZD1222 COVID-19 vaccine. Sequencing used immunoSEQ multiplex PCR; TCRdb keeps in-frame clones, though not all of them. The sample carries fewer than 130,000 clones, 90% to 95% recorded once. Sequences were derived from peripheral blood, sampled on day 0 of AZD1222 vaccination. The source is an adult in good health. Each CDR3 is given with its conserved first and last residue. D genes are given only for firm matches. Clone size is not always given. Where it is, it says once, few, many or a class for expanded clones.

TRBV10-2	TRBJ1-1	NA	NA	TGCGCCAGCGCCGATACCGGTGGGACTCAACGGGAAGCTTTCTTT	CASADTGGTQREAFF
TRBV19	TRBJ1-1	NA	NA	TGTGCCAGTAGTCGCACCGGAGTTCCGGGTTTATCCACTGAAGCTTTCTTT	CASSRTGVPGLSTEAFF
TRBV7-9	TRBJ1-1	NA	NA	TGTGCCAGCAGCCCCCAGGGCTCCTATGAAGCTTTCTTT	CASSPQGSYEAFF
TRBV7-9	TRBJ2-3	NA	TRBD2	TGTGCCAGCCGCCTTTCCGGGACTAGCGGGAGGGCCGGGGATACGCAGTATTTT	CASRLSGTSGRAGDTQYF
TRBV19	TRBJ1-1	once	NA	TGTGCCAGTAGTATAAAAAAGGGACCTTTGAACACTGAAGCTTTCTTT	CASSIKKGPLNTEAFF
TRBV10-1	TRBJ2-1	once	NA	TGCGCCAGCAGCGAACGGGGGACTTCCTACAATGAGCAGTTCTTC	CASSERGTSYNEQFF
TRBV4-2	TRBJ1-4	NA	NA	TGTGCCAGCAGCCAAGATGCGAGGGCAACTAATGAAAAACTGTTTTTT	CASSQDARATNEKLFF
TRBV9	TRBJ2-1	NA	TRBD2	TGTGCCAGCAGCGTAACGAGCGGGATCGGAAAAAATGAGCAGTTCTTC	CASSVTSGIGKNEQFF
TRBV19	TRBJ2-7	NA	TRBD1	TGTGCCAGTAGCCAACTAAGGACAGGGCGTACCTACGAGCAGTACTTC	CASSQLRTGRTYEQYF
TRBV3-1/TRBV3-2	TRBJ2-7	few	NA	TGTGCCAGCAGCCAAGCCTACGAGCAGTACTTC	CASSQAYEQYF
TRBV6-1	TRBJ1-5	NA	TRBD1	TGTGCCAGCAGTGAAGGGACAGGGGAAGGGCAGCCCCAGCATTTT	CASSEGTGEGQPQHF
TRBV12-3/TRBV12-4	TRBJ2-7	NA	TRBD1	TGTGCCAGCAGCCTGGGACAGATCTACGAGCAGTACTTC	CASSLGQIYEQYF
TRBV19	TRBJ1-3	NA	NA	TGTGCCAGTAGTATAACAGGTACGCCTGGAAACACCATATATTTT	CASSITGTPGNTIYF
TRBV7-2	TRBJ2-1	once	NA	TGTGCCAGCAGCCCGGCCGGCTACAATGAGCAGTTCTTC	CASSPAGYNEQFF
TRBV2	TRBJ1-2	NA	TRBD1	TGTGCCAGCAGTGGGAGAGACAGGGGCTATGGCTACACCTTC	CASSGRDRGYGYTF
TRBV6-5	TRBJ2-7	NA	TRBD2	TGTGCCAGCAGTTACGCGGGAGACCTGGGTGAGCAGTACTTC	CASSYAGDLGEQYF
TRBV7-2	TRBJ1-4	NA	NA	TGTGCCAGCAGCCCTATGGCGTCTAATGAAAAACTGTTTTTT	CASSPMASNEKLFF
TRBV7-9	TRBJ2-5	few	TRBD1	TGTGCCAGCAGCTTAGGGGACAGGGGAGCCCAAGAGACCCAGTACTTC	CASSLGDRGAQETQYF
TRBV6-5	TRBJ1-1	NA	TRBD1	TGTGCCAGCAGACCCGGACAGGCGAACACTGAAGCTTTCTTT	CASRPGQANTEAFF
TRBV27	TRBJ2-2	NA	NA	TGTGCCACAGGAAAACCGGGGCAGGGAGGTGCCGGGGAGCTGTTTTTT	CATGKPGQGGAGELFF
TRBV11-2	TRBJ2-3	once	NA	TGTGCCAGCAGCTTAGATCGGGGGACAGATACGCAGTATTTT	CASSLDRGTDTQYF
TRBV5-1	TRBJ1-1	NA	TRBD1	TGCGCCAGCAGCTTACTGACAGGGGAAGTCACTGAAGCTTTCTTT	CASSLLTGEVTEAFF
TRBV27	TRBJ1-5	NA	NA	TGTGCCAGCAGTTTTCAGGGTGCAGGGCAGCCCCAGCATTTT	CASSFQGAGQPQHF
TRBV11-2	TRBJ2-2	NA	TRBD2	TGTGCCAGCAGGTTGACTAGCGGGAGCCCCGGGGAGCTGTTTTTT	CASRLTSGSPGELFF
TRBV11-2	TRBJ1-1	once	TRBD1	TGTGCCAGCAGCCCCGGGACAGGGGGCGTCGGTGAAGCTTTCTTT	CASSPGTGGVGEAFF
TRBV2	TRBJ2-3	NA	NA	TGTGCCAGCAAAGAGGGCAGCGGGTCCCCAGATACGCAGTATTTT	CASKEGSGSPDTQYF
TRBV25-1	TRBJ2-3	NA	NA	TGTGCCAGCAGTGATGAGGGGACAGATACGCAGTATTTT	CASSDEGTDTQYF
TRBV18	TRBJ1-5	once	NA	TGTGCCAGCTCACCGAGGGGGGGCAATCAGCCCCAGCATTTT	CASSPRGGNQPQHF
TRBV2	TRBJ2-1	NA	NA	TGTGCCAGCAGTGAAGCGGGGATCTCCTACAATGAGCAGTTCTTC	CASSEAGISYNEQFF
TRBV7-9	TRBJ1-1	NA	TRBD1	TGTGCCAGCAGCTTGTACCCCGGGACAGGGGCCGAGGTGGACACTGAAGCTTTCTTT	CASSLYPGTGAEVDTEAFF
TRBV11-2	TRBJ1-4	NA	TRBD1	TGTGCCAGCAGCTTCTGGGGACAGGGTGAAAAACTGTTTTTT	CASSFWGQGEKLFF
TRBV9	TRBJ2-1	NA	NA	TGTGCCAGCAGCGTAGAGTCTAGTAGCCGTAATGAGCAGTTCTTC	CASSVESSSRNEQFF
TRBV27	TRBJ1-1	NA	NA	TGTGCCAGCCGTCGGGGGAACACTGAAGCTTTCTTT	CASRRGNTEAFF
TRBV27	TRBJ2-3	once	NA	TGTGCCAGCAGACCAATTTGGGGGAGCACAGATACGCAGTATTTT	CASRPIWGSTDTQYF
TRBV11-2	TRBJ1-2	NA	NA	TGTGCCAGCAGCTTAGACGTTAGGGGAGCGGGTAACTATGGCTACACCTTC	CASSLDVRGAGNYGYTF
TRBV5-1	TRBJ2-2	NA	NA	TGCGCCAGCAGCCCGGGGGTCCGGGAGAACACCGGGGAGCTGTTTTTT	CASSPGVRENTGELFF
TRBV19	TRBJ1-2	NA	NA	TGTGCCAGTAGTACCGACTTTCGCGGGGTTAACTATGGCTACACCTTC	CASSTDFRGVNYGYTF
TRBV7-2	TRBJ1-1	NA	TRBD1	TGTGCCAGCAGTCGACAGGGGGCGAGCACTGAAGCTTTCTTT	CASSRQGASTEAFF
TRBV9	TRBJ2-1	NA	TRBD2	TGTGCCAGCAGCCTACGGGGGGGATATGACAATGAGCAGTTCTTC	CASSLRGGYDNEQFF
TRBV10-3	TRBJ2-5	NA	TRBD2	TGTGCCATCAGTGAGTCCCCAGGACTAGCGGGAGAAGAGACCCAGTACTTC	CAISESPGLAGEETQYF
TRBV7-8	TRBJ1-5	NA	NA	TGTGCCAGCAGCTTTGAAGCGGCACAGAACAATCAGCCCCAGCATTTT	CASSFEAAQNNQPQHF
TRBV10-2	TRBJ1-5	NA	NA	TGCGCCAGCAGTGAGTCGTCAGACAATCAGCCCCAGCATTTT	CASSESSDNQPQHF
TRBV18	TRBJ1-1	NA	NA	TGTGCCAGTTTGGGGGGGCGCGACACTGAAGCTTTCTTT	CASLGGRDTEAFF
TRBV5-6	TRBJ1-1	NA	NA	TGTGCCAGCAGCTTTCGGTTGAACACTGAAGCTTTCTTT	CASSFRLNTEAFF
TRBV7-9	TRBJ1-5	NA	NA	TGTGCCAGCAGCGACAATACAGGGAATCAGCCCCAGCATTTT	CASSDNTGNQPQHF